The T cell receptor beta chain described here comes from a study of blood T cell repertoires in COVID-19. Looking at the study overall: Specimens from acute and convalescent COVID-19 originated in the United States, Italy and Spain. PBMCs, B-cell-depleted T cells, or T cells provided the cDNA or gDNA that made up the material.

This CDR3 has 16 residues. The germline V gene has CDR1 WNHNN and CDR2 SYGVQD (reference sequence). V was pared by 3 bases and J by 1 base, with 15 bases between. Authors' data handling: The authors estimated nucleated cell counts from reference gene primer amplification. The repertoire was sequenced with immunoSEQ multiplex PCR; TCRdb's copy has only in-frame clones and lacks some. V and J calls and clone size are given by that table; D and trimming were obtained from the DNA. This table holds roughly 140,000 clones, 75% to 85% found once. The V gene is TRBV10-1, the J gene TRBJ1-1; no clear D gene. This receptor was taken from a man between 70 and 80 years old who had recovered from COVID-19. Sequenced: peripheral blood. This CDR3 is CASSEFRFGQNTEAFF. The DNA of the CDR3 is TGCGCCAGCAGTGAATTCCGATTTGGGCAGAACACTGAAGCTTTCTTT.